This passage covers 10 T cell receptor beta chains from one sample sequenced in a study of CD8 T cells in ankylosing spondylitis. TCRdb passed the 5' RACE reads through MiXCR, listing each CDR3 protein once. The sample has 160,000 or so distinct CDR3 sequences, 9.8% seen once. Sequenced material: blood, either unsorted or a sorted T cell fraction (not recorded which). All receptors come from a female donor with ankylosing spondylitis or in good health (not recorded which).

The chain couples TRBV2 to TRBJ2-1, with D perhaps matching TRBD2 (6 bases). Trimming took 8 bases from V and 2 from J, leaving 13 bases between them. The CDR3 consists of 14 residues. Germline V gene sequence: CDR1 SNHLY, CDR2 FYNNEI. The CDR3 DNA sequence: TGTGCCAGCGGGGAGCGGGCCCCCTACAATGAGCAGTTCTTC. Its protein product is CASGERAPYNEQFF.

This clonotype was seen ten or more times. The rearrangement uses TRBV9 and TRBJ2-3, with 8 bases fitting TRBD2. The germline CDR1 and CDR2 sequences are SGDLS and YYNGEE. The CDR3 is made up of 18 amino acids. The trim removed 1 base at V and 2 bases at J, leaving 12 bases unmatched. Here the CDR3 reads CASSVPVAGPTSTDTQYF. The CDR3 DNA is TGTGCCAGCAGCGTACCGGTAGCGGGACCTACATCCACAGATACGCAGTATTTT.

V and J are TRBV6-2 or TRBV6-3 and TRBJ2-1; 9 bases agree with TRBD2. The trim removed 7 bases at V and 7 bases at J, leaving 14 bases unmatched. Germline-derived CDR1 and CDR2 are MNHEY and SVGEGT. CDR3 size: 16 residues. CDR3 region: CASKTQGLASGNEQFF. CDR3 coding DNA: TGTGCCAGCAAAACCCAGGGACTAGCTTCTGGAAATGAGCAGTTCTTC.

J is TRBJ1-5 and V is TRBV27, with a weak D call TRBD1 (6 bases). There are 13 residues in the CDR3. V was trimmed by 5 bases and J by 5 bases, leaving 10 bases between them. In germline, CDR1 is MNHEY, CDR2 SMNVEV (reference sequence). The CDR3 loop reads CASSQGSYQPQHF. CDR3 in DNA: TGTGCCAGCAGTCAGGGGTCATATCAGCCCCAGCATTTT.

The V call is TRBV9, the J call TRBJ2-7; 11 nucleotides agree with TRBD2. V shed 0 bases and J 3 bases; nucleotides not matched to a gene: 2. The length of the CDR3 is 15 residues. The germline V gene encodes CDR1 SGDLS and CDR2 YYNGEE. The CDR3 spells CASSVAGTSGYEQYF. CDR3 DNA sequence: TGTGCCAGCAGCGTAGCCGGGACTAGCGGCTACGAGCAGTACTTC.

This clonotype was recorded a few times. The rearrangement joins TRBV28 to TRBJ2-7, with 10 bases aligning to TRBD2. The CDR3 spans 18 residues. V shed 4 bases, J shed 7 bases, and the junction held 19 bases outside the gene matches. Germline-derived CDR1 and CDR2 are MDHEN and SYDVKM. CDR3 residues: CASSSQYVLAGAPGEQYF. In DNA form, the CDR3 reads TGTGCCAGCAGTTCCCAATACGTCCTAGCGGGAGCCCCCGGGGAGCAGTACTTC.

This clonotype was seen repeatedly, ten times or more. This chain joins TRBV29-1 and TRBJ2-1; the match to TRBD2 covers 7 bases. Germline V gene sequence: CDR1 SQVTM, CDR2 ANQGSEA. After removal of 4 bases from V and 2 bases from J, the junction contained 5 bases not matched to a gene. The CDR3 has 14 amino acids. The CDR3 nucleotides are TGCAGCGTTGCGGCGGGAGTTACCTACAATGAGCAGTTCTTC. Residues: CSVAAGVTYNEQFF.

This clonotype was recorded a few times. The chain couples TRBV27 to TRBJ2-2; D remains unclear. Germline V gene sequence: CDR1 MNHEY, CDR2 SMNVEV (reference sequence). With 0 bases removed from V and 9 bases from J, the gap between germline ends came to 17 bases. CDR3 length: 16 residues. The CDR3 DNA follows: TGTGCCAGCAGTTTATCAGGCCCTCCCTTCCCCCGGGAGCTGTTTTTT. Translating it yields CASSLSGPPFPRELFF.

This chain joins TRBV7-6 and TRBJ2-3; the D gene could be TRBD1 or TRBD2 (5 bases each). CDR1 and CDR2 (germline): SGHVS, FNYEAQ. CDR3 size: 15 residues. V dropped 4 bases and J dropped 4 bases, with 15 bases sitting between them. The CDR3 loop is CASSYEGLGADTQYF. DNA for the CDR3: TGTGCCAGCAGCTACGAAGGGTTGGGGGCAGATACGCAGTATTTT.

This clonotype was seen at least ten times. V usage is TRBV5-1 and J usage is TRBJ2-7; 9 bases line up with TRBD1. The trim removed 9 bases at V and 4 bases at J, leaving 8 bases unmatched. Germline V lookup: CDR1 SGHRS, CDR2 YFSETQ. This CDR3 contains 13 residues. The CDR3 coding sequence is TGCGCCACCAAAAGGGACAGGGAATACGAGCAGTACTTC. This codes for CATKRDREYEQYF.